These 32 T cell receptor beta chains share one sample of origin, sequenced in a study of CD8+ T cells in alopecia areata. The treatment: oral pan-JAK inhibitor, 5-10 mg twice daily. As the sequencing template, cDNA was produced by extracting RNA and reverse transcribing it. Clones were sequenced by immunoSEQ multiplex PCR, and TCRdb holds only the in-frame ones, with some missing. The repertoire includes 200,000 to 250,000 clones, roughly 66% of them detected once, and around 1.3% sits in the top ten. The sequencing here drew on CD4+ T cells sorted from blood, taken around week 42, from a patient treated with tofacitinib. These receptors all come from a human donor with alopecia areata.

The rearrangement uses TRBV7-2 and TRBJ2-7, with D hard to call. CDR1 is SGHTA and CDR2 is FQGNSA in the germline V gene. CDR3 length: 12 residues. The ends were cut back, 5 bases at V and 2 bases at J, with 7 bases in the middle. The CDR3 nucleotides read TGTGCCAGCAGCCGTCATACCTACGAGCAGTACTTC. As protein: CASSRHTYEQYF.

The DNA of the CDR3 is TGCAGTGCTCTTCTCGGCTATGAGCAGTTCTTC. Its protein is CSALLGYEQFF. The V and J genes are TRBV20-1 and TRBJ2-1; D gene unclear. With 5 bases removed from V and 8 bases from J, the gap between germline ends came to 10 bases. CDR1 and CDR2 (germline): DFQATT, SNEGSKA (reference sequence). The CDR3 runs 11 residues.

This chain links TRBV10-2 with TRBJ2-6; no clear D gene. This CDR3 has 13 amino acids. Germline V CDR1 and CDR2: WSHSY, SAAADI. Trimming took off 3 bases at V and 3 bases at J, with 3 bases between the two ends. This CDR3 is CASSEVGANVLTF. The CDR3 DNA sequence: TGCGCCAGCAGTGAAGTTGGGGCCAACGTCCTGACTTTC.

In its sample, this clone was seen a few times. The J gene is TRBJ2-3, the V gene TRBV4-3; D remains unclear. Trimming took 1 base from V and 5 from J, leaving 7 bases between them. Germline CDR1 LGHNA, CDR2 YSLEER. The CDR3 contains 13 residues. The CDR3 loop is CASSQGVQDTQYF. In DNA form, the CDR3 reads TGCGCCAGCAGCCAAGGGGTACAAGATACGCAGTATTTT.

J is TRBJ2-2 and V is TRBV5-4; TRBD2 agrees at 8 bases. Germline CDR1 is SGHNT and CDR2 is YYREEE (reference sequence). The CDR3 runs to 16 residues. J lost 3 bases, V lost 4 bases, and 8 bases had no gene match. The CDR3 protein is CASSVQRGPHTGELFF. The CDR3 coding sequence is TGTGCCAGCAGCGTCCAGCGGGGGCCCCACACCGGGGAGCTGTTTTTT.

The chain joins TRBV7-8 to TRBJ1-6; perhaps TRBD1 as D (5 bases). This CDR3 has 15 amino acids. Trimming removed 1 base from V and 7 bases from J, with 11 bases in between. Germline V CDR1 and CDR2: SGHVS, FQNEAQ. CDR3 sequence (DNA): TGTGCCAGCAGCTTAGATTGGCAGGGAAATTCACCCCTCCACTTT. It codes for CASSLDWQGNSPLHF.

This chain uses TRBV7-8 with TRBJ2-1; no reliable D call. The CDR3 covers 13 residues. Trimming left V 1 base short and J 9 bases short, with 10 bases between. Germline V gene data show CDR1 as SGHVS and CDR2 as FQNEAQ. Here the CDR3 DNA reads TGTGCCAGCAGCTTAGGGGCTAGGACTGAGCAGTTCTTC. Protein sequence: CASSLGARTEQFF. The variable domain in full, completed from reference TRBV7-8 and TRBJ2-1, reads GAGVSQSPRYKVAKRGQDVALRCDPISGHVSLFWYQQALGQGPEFLTYFQNEAQLDKSGLPSDRFFAERPEGSVSTLKIQRTQQEDSAVYLCASSLGARTEQFFGPGTRLTVL.

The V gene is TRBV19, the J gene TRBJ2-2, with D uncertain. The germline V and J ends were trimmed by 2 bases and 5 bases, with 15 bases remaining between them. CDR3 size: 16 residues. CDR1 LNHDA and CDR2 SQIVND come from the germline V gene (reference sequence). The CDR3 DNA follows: TGTGCCAGTAGTATAATCCCCCTTTTGTCGACCGGGGAGCTGTTTTTT. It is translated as CASSIIPLLSTGELFF. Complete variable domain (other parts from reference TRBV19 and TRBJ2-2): DGGITQSPKYLFRKEGQNVTLSCEQNLNHDAMYWYRQDPGQGLRLIYYSQIVNDFQKGDIAEGYSVSREKKESFPLTVTSAQKNPTAFYLCASSIIPLLSTGELFFGEGSRLTVL.

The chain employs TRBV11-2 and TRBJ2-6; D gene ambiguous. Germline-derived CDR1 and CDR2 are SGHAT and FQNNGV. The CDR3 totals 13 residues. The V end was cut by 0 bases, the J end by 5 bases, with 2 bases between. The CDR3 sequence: CASSLDRANVLTF. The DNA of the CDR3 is TGTGCCAGCAGCTTAGACAGGGCCAACGTCCTGACTTTC. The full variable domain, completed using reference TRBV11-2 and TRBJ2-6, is EAGVAQSPRYKIIEKRQSVAFWCNPISGHATLYWYQQILGQGPKLLIQFQNNGVVDDSQLPKDRFSAERLKGVDSTLKIQPAKLEDSAVYLCASSLDRANVLTFGAGSRLTVL.

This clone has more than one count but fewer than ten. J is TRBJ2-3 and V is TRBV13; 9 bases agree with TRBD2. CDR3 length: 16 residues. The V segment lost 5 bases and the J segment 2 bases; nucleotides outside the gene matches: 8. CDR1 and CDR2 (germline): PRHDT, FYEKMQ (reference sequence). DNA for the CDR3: TGTGCCAGCAGCCCCCTACTAGCGGGCCTCACAGATACGCAGTATTTT. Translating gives CASSPLLAGLTDTQYF. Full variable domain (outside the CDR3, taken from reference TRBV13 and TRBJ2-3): AAGVIQSPRHLIKEKRETATLKCYPIPRHDTVYWYQQGPGQDPQFLISFYEKMQSDKGSIPDRFSAQQFSDYHSELNMSSLELGDSALYFCASSPLLAGLTDTQYFGPGTRLTVL.

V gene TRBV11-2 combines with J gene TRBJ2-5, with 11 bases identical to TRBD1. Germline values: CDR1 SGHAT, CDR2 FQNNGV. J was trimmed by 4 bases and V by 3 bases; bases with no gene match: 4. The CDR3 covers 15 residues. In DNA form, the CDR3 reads TGTGCCAGCAGCTTCCGGACAGGGGGCGCAGAGACCCAGTACTTC. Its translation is CASSFRTGGAETQYF.

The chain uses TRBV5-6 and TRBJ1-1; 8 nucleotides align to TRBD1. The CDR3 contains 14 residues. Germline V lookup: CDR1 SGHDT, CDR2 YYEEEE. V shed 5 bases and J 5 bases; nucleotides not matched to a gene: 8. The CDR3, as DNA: TGTGCCAGCAGTTCACGGACAGGGAATACTGAAGCTTTCTTT. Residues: CASSSRTGNTEAFF.

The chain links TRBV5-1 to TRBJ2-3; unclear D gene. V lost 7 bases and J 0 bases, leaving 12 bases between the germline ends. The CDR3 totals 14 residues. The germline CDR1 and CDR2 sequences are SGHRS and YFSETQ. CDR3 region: CASATAPSTDTQYF. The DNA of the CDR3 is TGCGCCAGCGCAACAGCCCCAAGCACAGATACGCAGTATTTT. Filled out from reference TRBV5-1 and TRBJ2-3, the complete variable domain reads KAGVTQTPRYLIKTRGQQVTLSCSPISGHRSVSWYQQTPGQGLQFLFEYFSETQRNKGNFPGRFSGRQFSNSRSEMNVSTLELGDSALYLCASATAPSTDTQYFGPGTRLTVL.

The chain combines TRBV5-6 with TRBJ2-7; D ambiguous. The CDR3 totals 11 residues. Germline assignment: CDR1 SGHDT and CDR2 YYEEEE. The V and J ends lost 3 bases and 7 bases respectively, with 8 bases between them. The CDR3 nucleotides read TGTGCCAGCAGCTGGGCGGTGGAGCAGTACTTC. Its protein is CASSWAVEQYF.

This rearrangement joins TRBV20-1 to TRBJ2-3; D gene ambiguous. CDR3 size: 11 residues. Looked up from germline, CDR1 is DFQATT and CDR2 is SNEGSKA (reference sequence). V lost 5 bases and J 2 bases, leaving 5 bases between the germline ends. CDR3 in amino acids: CSAYYTDTQYF. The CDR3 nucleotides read TGCAGTGCTTATTACACAGATACGCAGTATTTT.

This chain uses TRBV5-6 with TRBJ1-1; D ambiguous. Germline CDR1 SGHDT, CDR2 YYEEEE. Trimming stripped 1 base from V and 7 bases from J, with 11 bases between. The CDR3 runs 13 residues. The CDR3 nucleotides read TGTGCCAGCAGCTTGTCCATAATAGGTGAAGCTTTCTTT. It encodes CASSLSIIGEAFF.

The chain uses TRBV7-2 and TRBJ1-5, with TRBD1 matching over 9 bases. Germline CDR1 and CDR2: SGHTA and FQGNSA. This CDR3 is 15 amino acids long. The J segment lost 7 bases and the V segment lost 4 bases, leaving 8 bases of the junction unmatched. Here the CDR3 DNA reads TGTGCCAGCAGCTATGGGGACAGGGCTGGGCAGCCCCAGCATTTT. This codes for CASSYGDRAGQPQHF.

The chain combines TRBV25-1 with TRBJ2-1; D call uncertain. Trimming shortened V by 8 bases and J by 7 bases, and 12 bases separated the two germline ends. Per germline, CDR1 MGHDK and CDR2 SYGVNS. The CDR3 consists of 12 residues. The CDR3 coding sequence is TGTGCCAGCTTCCAGGAAGGGAATGAGCAGTTCTTC. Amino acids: CASFQEGNEQFF.

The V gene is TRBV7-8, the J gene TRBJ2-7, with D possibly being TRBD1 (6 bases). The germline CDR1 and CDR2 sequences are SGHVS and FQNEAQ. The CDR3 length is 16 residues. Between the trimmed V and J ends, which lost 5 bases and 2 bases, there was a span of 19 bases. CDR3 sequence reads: CASSKTTTGLPYEQYF. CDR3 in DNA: TGTGCCAGCAGCAAGACCACGACAGGTCTGCCCTACGAGCAGTACTTC. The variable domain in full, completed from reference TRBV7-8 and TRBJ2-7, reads GAGVSQSPRYKVAKRGQDVALRCDPISGHVSLFWYQQALGQGPEFLTYFQNEAQLDKSGLPSDRFFAERPEGSVSTLKIQRTQQEDSAVYLCASSKTTTGLPYEQYFGPGTRLTVT.

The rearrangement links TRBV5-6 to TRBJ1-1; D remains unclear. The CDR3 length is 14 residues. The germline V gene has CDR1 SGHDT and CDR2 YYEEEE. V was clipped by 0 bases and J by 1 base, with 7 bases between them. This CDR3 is CASSLEVRNTEAFF. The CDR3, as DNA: TGTGCCAGCAGCTTGGAGGTCCGGAACACTGAAGCTTTCTTT.

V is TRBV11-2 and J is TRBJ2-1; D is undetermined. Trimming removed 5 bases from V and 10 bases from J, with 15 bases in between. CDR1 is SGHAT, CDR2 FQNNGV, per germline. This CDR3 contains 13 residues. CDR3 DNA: TGTGCCAGCAGCCCCCTCTGGCACTTCGAGCAGTTCTTC. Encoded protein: CASSPLWHFEQFF. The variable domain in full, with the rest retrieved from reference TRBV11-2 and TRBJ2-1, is EAGVAQSPRYKIIEKRQSVAFWCNPISGHATLYWYQQILGQGPKLLIQFQNNGVVDDSQLPKDRFSAERLKGVDSTLKIQPAKLEDSAVYLCASSPLWHFEQFFGPGTRLTVL.

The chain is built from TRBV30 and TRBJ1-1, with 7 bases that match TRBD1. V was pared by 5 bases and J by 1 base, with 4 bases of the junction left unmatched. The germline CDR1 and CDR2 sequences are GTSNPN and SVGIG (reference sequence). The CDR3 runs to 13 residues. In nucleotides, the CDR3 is TGTGCCTGGGACAGGGATGCGAACACTGAAGCTTTCTTT. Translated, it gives CAWDRDANTEAFF.

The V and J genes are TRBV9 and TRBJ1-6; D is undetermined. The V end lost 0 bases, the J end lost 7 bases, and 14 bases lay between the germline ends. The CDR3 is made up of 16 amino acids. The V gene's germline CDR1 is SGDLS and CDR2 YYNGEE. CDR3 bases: TGTGCCAGCAGCGTAGAGGCAGCGCCCAAGAATTCACCCCTCCACTTT. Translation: CASSVEAAPKNSPLHF.

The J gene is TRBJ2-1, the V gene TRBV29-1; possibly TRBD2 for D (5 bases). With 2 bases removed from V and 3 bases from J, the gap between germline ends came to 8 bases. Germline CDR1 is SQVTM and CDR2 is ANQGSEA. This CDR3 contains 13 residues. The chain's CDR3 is CSVERTDYNEQFF. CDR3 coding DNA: TGCAGCGTTGAACGGACTGACTACAATGAGCAGTTCTTC.

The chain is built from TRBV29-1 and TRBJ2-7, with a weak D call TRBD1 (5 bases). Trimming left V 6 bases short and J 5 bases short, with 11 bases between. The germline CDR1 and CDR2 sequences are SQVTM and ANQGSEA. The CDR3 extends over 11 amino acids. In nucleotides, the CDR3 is TGCAGCGTGATCAGGGCTCACGAGCAGTACTTC. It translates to CSVIRAHEQYF.

The CDR3 loop reads CASSYEGGRATEAFF. The DNA for the CDR3 is TGTGCCAGCAGTTACGAGGGGGGAAGGGCGACTGAAGCTTTCTTT. The rearrangement joins TRBV6-5 to TRBJ1-1, with D tentatively TRBD1 (6 bases). The CDR3 sequence is 15 residues long. Trimming took 2 bases from V and 5 from J, leaving 15 bases between them. Germline lookup yields CDR1 MNHEY and CDR2 SVGAGI.

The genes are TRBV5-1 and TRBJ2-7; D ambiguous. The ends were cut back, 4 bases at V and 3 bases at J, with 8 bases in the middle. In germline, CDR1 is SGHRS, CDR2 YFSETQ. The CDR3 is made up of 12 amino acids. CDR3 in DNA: TGCGCCAGCAGCCCGAAACTCTACGAGCAGTACTTC. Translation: CASSPKLYEQYF.

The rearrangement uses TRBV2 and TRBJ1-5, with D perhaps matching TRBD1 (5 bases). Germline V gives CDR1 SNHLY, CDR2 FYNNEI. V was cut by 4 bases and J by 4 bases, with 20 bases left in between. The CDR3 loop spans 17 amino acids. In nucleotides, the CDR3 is TGTGCCAGCAGTGCCCGACAGAGCCGCTTCTCTAATCAGCCCCAGCATTTT. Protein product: CASSARQSRFSNQPQHF.

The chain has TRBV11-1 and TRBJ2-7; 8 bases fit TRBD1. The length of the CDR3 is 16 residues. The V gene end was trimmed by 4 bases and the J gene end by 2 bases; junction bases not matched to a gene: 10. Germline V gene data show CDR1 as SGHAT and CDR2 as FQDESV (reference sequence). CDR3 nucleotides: TGTGCCAGCAGCTCCCCAGGACAGGGTACGGCCTACGAGCAGTACTTC. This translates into CASSSPGQGTAYEQYF.

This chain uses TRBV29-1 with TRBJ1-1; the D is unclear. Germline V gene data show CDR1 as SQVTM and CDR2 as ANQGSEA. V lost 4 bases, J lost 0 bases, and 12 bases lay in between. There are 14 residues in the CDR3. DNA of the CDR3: TGCAGCGTTGCGGGCCTGAACATGAACACTGAAGCTTTCTTT. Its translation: CSVAGLNMNTEAFF.

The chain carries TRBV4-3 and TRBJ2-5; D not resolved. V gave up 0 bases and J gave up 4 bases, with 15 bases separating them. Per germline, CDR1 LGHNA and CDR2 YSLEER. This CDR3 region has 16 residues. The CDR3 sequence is CASSQEVARLRETQYF. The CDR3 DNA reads TGCGCCAGCAGCCAAGAAGTGGCGAGGCTCAGAGAGACCCAGTACTTC.

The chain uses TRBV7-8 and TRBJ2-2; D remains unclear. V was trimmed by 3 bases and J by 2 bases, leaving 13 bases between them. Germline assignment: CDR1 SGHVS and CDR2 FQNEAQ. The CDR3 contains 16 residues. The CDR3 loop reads CASSFSIQANTGELFF. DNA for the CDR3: TGTGCCAGCAGCTTCAGTATCCAGGCAAACACCGGGGAGCTGTTTTTT.